Shown below are 8 T cell receptor beta chains from a single sample sequenced in a study of regulatory T cells in long-lasting Graves disease. Time point meaning: newly diagnosed GD, antithyroid drugs for less than 3 months. Construction of the TCR library relied on RNA isolated from PBMCs. Building of the TCR beta libraries involved iRepertoire HTBI primers and Arm-PCR of CDR3 regions. Each CDR3 protein is one row after TCRdb ran MiXCR on the multiplex PCR reads. This table holds hundreds of thousands of distinct CDR3 sequences, 15% to 18% found once. The source material was peripheral blood mononuclear cells (PBMCs), sampled at new diagnosis, from a patient treated with antithyroid drugs. The source of these receptors is a female donor with Graves disease.

The sample holds many counts of this clonotype. The junction differs from germline at one of its ends, possibly a read error. This chain links TRBV5-1 with TRBJ2-1; D may match TRBD1 or TRBD2 (6 bases each). Germline V gene lookup returns CDR1 SGHRS and CDR2 YFSETQ. The CDR3 runs to 15 residues. The CDR3 DNA follows: TGTGCCAGCAGCCTTCGACTAGGGGGATACAATGAGCAGTTCTTC. Its translation: CASSLRLGGYNEQFF. Full variable domain (outside the CDR3, taken from reference TRBV5-1 and TRBJ2-1): KAGVTQTPRYLIKTRGQQVTLSCSPISGHRSVSWYQQTPGQGLQFLFEYFSETQRNKGNFPGRFSGRQFSNSRSEMNVSTLELGDSALYLCASSLRLGGYNEQFFGPGTRLTVL.

This chain connects TRBV4-3 to TRBJ2-7; D is perhaps TRBD1 (5 bases). Between the trimmed V and J ends, which lost 2 bases and 3 bases, there was a span of 11 bases. This CDR3 spans 14 amino acids. The germline CDR1 and CDR2 sequences are LGHNA and YSLEER. CDR3 DNA sequence: TGCGCCAGCAGCCAACGACAGACCAACTACGAGCAGTACTTC. Translation gives CASSQRQTNYEQYF.

Remarks on this clonotype: This may be a read error: a much more frequent sequence differs by one nucleotide. The chain joins TRBV12-3 or TRBV12-4 to TRBJ1-1; D is uncertain. The CDR3 totals 15 residues. The DNA for the CDR3 is TGTGCCAGCAGTTTAGGTGCAGCTACTAACACTGGAGCTTTCTTT. This translates into CASSLGAATNTGAFF.

This clonotype has at least ten counts. V gene TRBV12-3 or TRBV12-4 combines with J gene TRBJ2-1, with 13 bases aligning to TRBD2. This CDR3 region has 15 residues. With 7 bases clipped from V and 9 bases from J, the junction kept 9 bases outside the gene matches. The CDR3 nucleotides read TGTGCCAGCACCCGGACTAGCGGGAGTTTCGGTGAGCAGTTCTTC. This translates into CASTRTSGSFGEQFF.

This clonotype was seen only a few times. The chain recombines TRBV5-1 with TRBJ2-5; 8 nucleotides match TRBD1. The CDR3 runs to 13 residues. J was trimmed by 9 bases and V by 4 bases; bases with no gene match: 8. Germline lookup yields CDR1 SGHRS and CDR2 YFSETQ. DNA of the CDR3: TGCGCCAGCAGCAAGGACAGGGTAGGGGCCCAGTACTTC. This sequence encodes CASSKDRVGAQYF.

This clonotype has ten or more counts. The rearrangement uses TRBV11-2 and TRBJ1-2; D unclear. The V end was cut by 8 bases, the J end by 5 bases, with 18 bases between. Germline V gives CDR1 SGHAT, CDR2 FQNNGV. The CDR3 has 14 residues. The CDR3 DNA reads as TGTGCCAGCTACGGCGGAAAAGGGTGGTATGGCTACACCTTC. Translation: CASYGGKGWYGYTF.

In this sample, this clonotype turned up many times. The chain employs TRBV2 and TRBJ1-5; TRBD1 matches at 10 bases. The CDR3 totals 14 residues. CDR1 and CDR2 from the germline V gene are SNHLY and FYNNEI. V was pared by 4 bases and J by 7 bases, with 4 bases of the junction left unmatched. In DNA form, the CDR3 reads TGTGCCAGCAGTGTGACAGGGGGCCAACAGCCCCAGCATTTT. Its translation: CASSVTGGQQPQHF.

This clonotype was observed a few times. A clone one base away is much larger, so this may be a read error. The CDR3 sequence: CASRTGQKQNTEALF. DNA of the CDR3: TGTGCCAGCAGAACAGGACAGAAACAGAACACTGAAGCTCTCTTT. This chain connects TRBV6-2 or TRBV6-3 to TRBJ1-1, with D possibly being TRBD1 (6 bases). The CDR3 runs 15 residues. Per germline, CDR1 MNHEY and CDR2 SVGEGT.